Below, one TCR beta chain is given with its context. The antigen remains undetermined. Each subset's genomic DNA was split evenly across several immunoSEQ plates. Each PCR replicate from the sorted subsets contained about 210 ng DNA, which is 25,000 to 30,000 T cell genomes. Measured with immunoSEQ multiplex PCR; TCRdb has only the in-frame clones, and not every one. Of about 2.3 million clones in the sample, around 90% were seen once. These data originate in a study of shared clonotypes between healthy human individuals. Study conclusions and caveats: Several donors shared around 5% of their naive CD4 clonotypes.

The V end was cut by 2 bases, the J end by 6 bases, with 11 bases between. The CDR3 loop spans 14 amino acids. Germline V gives CDR1 MNHNY, CDR2 SVGAGI (reference sequence). The V gene is TRBV6-6, the J gene TRBJ1-5, with a possible D match to TRBD1 (5 bases). This receptor was taken from a man younger than 35 in good health. Some clones in this sample may be carry-over from other donors' samples. Specimen: naive CD4+ T cells from PBMCs. Described subset: CD45RA+ positively selected. CDR3 region: CASSYGGVGQPQHF. The DNA of the CDR3 is TGTGCCAGCAGTTACGGGGGGGTAGGTCAGCCCCAGCATTTT.